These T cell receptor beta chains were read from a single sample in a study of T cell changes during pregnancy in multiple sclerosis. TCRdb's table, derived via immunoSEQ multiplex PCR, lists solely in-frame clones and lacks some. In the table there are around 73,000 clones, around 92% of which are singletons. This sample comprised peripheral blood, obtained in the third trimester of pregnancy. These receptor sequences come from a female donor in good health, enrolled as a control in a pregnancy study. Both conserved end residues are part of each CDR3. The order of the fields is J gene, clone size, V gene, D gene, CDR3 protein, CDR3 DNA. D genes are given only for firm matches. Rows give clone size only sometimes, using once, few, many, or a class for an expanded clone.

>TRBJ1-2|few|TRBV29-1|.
CSVVGGGGNYGYTF
TGCAGCGTTGTGGGGGGGGGCGGCAACTATGGCTACACCTTC
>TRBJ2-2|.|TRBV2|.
CARQGNTGELFF
TGTGCCAGACAGGGGAACACCGGGGAGCTGTTTTTT
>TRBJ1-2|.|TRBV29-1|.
CSVGGREGYTF
TGCAGCGTTGGAGGTCGAGAAGGCTACACCTTC
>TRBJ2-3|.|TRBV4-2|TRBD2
CASSQDGTSGSRDTQYF
TGTGCCAGCAGCCAAGATGGGACTAGCGGGAGCCGGGATACGCAGTATTTT
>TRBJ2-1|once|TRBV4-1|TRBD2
CASSQDWLAGGEQFF
TGCGCCAGCAGCCAAGATTGGCTAGCGGGGGGCGAGCAGTTCTTC
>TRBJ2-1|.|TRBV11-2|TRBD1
CASSGQGIINEQFF
TGTGCCAGCAGTGGACAGGGAATCATCAATGAGCAGTTCTTC
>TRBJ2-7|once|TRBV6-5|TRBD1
CASSASGQLHEQYF
TGTGCCAGCAGTGCCTCGGGACAGCTACACGAGCAGTACTTC
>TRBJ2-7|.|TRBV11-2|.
CASSLRGRERGEQYF
TGTGCCAGCAGCTTAAGAGGCAGGGAAAGGGGCGAGCAGTACTTC
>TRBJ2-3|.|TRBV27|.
CASSSMTDTQYF
TGTGCCAGCAGTTCAATGACAGATACGCAGTATTTT
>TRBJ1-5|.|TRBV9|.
CASSAHSINQPQHF
TGTGCCAGCAGCGCACACAGTATCAATCAGCCCCAGCATTTT
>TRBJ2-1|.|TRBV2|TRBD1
CASSDGTGGNEQFF
TGTGCCAGCAGTGACGGGACAGGGGGTAATGAGCAGTTCTTC
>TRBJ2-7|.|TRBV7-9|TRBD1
CASSPTGGYEQYF
TGTGCCAGCAGCCCGACAGGGGGCTACGAGCAGTACTTC
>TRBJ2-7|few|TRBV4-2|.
CASSHAGLSPYEQYF
TGTGCCAGCAGCCATGCGGGCCTATCCCCCTACGAGCAGTACTTC
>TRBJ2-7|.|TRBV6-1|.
CASSDGGSTYEQYF
TGTGCCAGCAGTGATGGAGGGTCTACCTACGAGCAGTACTTC
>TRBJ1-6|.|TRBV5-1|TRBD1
CASGPGQGNSPLHF
TGCGCCAGCGGACCCGGACAGGGGAATTCACCCCTCCACTTT
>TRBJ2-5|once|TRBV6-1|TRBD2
CASSEAWTSGRYQETQYF
TGTGCCAGCAGTGAAGCGTGGACTAGCGGGAGGTACCAAGAGACCCAGTACTTC
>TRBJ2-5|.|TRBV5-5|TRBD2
CASSFSTSGAQETQYF
TGTGCCAGCAGCTTTTCGACTAGCGGGGCCCAAGAGACCCAGTACTTC
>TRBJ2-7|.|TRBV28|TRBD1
CASSFGGQASYEQYF
TGTGCCAGCAGTTTCGGAGGACAGGCCTCCTACGAGCAGTACTTC